This T cell receptor beta chain was sequenced for a study of blood T cell repertoires in COVID-19. Method: immunoSEQ multiplex PCR; TCRdb's copy keeps in-frame clones and lacks some. In the table there are about 26,000 clones, roughly 71% of which are singletons. What was sequenced was peripheral blood. This clonotype was obtained from a man older than 75 with active or convalescent COVID-19.

CDR3 amino acids: CASSPSTGGGTEAFF. In DNA form, the CDR3 reads TGTGCCAGCTCACCCTCGACAGGGGGAGGCACTGAAGCTTTCTTT. V and J are TRBV18 and TRBJ1-1, with 9 bases that match TRBD1. Germline lookup yields CDR1 KGHSH and CDR2 LQKENI. This CDR3 comprises 15 residues. V lost 3 bases to trimming and J lost 4 bases; unmatched junction nucleotides: 6.